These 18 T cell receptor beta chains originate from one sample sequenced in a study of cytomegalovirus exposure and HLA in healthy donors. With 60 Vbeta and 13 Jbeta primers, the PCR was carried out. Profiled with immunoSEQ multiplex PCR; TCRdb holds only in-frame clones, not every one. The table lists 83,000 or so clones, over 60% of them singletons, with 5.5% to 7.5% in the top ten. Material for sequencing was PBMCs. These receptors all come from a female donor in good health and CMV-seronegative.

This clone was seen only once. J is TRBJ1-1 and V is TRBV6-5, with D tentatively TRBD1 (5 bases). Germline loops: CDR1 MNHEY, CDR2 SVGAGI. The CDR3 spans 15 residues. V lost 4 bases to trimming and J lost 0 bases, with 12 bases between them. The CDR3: CASSSMPGMNTEAFF. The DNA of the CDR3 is TGTGCCAGCAGTTCGATGCCAGGGATGAACACTGAAGCTTTCTTT.

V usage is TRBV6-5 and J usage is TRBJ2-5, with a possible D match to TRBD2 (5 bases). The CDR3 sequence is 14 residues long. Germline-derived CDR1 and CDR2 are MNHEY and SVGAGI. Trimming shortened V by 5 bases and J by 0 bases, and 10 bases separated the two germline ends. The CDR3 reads CASSRSGYQETQYF. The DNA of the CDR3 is TGTGCCAGCAGTCGCTCGGGGTACCAAGAGACCCAGTACTTC.

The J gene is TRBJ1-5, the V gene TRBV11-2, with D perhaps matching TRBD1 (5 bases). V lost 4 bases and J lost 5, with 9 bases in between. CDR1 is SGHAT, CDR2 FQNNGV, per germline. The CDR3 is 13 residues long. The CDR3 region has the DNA TGTGCCAGCAGCTCGACAGCCGATCAGCCCCAGCATTTT. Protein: CASSSTADQPQHF.

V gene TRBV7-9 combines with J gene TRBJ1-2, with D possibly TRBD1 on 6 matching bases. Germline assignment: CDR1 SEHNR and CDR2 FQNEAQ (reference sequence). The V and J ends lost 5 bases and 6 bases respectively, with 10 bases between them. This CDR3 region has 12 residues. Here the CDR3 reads CASSPYRDGYTF. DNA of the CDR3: TGTGCCAGCAGCCCGTACAGGGATGGCTACACCTTC.

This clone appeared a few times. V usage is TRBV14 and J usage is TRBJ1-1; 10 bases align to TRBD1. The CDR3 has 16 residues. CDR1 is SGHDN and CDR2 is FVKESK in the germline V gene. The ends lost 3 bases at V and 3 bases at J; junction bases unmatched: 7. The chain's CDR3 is CASSHDRGQADTEAFF. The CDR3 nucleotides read TGTGCCAGCAGCCACGACAGGGGGCAAGCGGACACTGAAGCTTTCTTT.

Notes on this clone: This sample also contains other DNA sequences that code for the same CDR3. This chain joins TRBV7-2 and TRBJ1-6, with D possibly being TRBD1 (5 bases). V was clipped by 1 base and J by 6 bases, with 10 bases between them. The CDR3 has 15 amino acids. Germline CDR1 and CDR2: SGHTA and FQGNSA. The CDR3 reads CASSLEGRANSPLHF. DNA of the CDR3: TGTGCCAGCAGCTTAGAGGGCAGGGCTAATTCACCCCTCCACTTT. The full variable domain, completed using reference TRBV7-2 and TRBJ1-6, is GAGVSQSPSNKVTEKGKDVELRCDPISGHTALYWYRQSLGQGLEFLIYFQGNSAPDKSGLPSDRFSAERTGGSVSTLTIQRTQQEDSAVYLCASSLEGRANSPLHFGNGTRLTVT.

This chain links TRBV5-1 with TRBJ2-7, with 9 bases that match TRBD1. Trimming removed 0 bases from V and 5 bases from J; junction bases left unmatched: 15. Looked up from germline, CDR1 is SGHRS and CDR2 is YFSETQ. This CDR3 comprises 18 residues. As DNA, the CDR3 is TGCGCCAGCAGCTTGGGCGGGTTTGGGACAGGGAGGATCAACGAGCAGTACTTC. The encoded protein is CASSLGGFGTGRINEQYF.

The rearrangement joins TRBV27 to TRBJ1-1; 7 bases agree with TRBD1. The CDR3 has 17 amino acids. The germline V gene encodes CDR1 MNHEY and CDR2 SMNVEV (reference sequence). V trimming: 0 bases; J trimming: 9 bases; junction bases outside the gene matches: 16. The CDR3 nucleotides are TGTGCCAGCAGTTTATCTTCTTTCAACCGGGACAGAGGTAAAGCTTTCTTT. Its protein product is CASSLSSFNRDRGKAFF.

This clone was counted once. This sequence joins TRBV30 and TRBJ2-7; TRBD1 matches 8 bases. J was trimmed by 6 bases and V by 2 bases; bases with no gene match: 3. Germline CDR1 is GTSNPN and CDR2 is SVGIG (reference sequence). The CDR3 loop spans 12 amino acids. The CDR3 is CAWSNTGGEQYF. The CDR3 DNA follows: TGTGCCTGGAGTAACACAGGGGGCGAGCAGTACTTC.

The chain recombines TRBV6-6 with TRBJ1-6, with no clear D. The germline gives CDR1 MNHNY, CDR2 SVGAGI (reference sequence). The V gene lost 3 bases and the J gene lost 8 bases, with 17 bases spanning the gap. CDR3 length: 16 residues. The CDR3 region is CASSYEGTRNHSPLHF. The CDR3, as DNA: TGTGCCAGCAGTTATGAGGGCACCCGAAATCATTCACCCCTCCACTTT.

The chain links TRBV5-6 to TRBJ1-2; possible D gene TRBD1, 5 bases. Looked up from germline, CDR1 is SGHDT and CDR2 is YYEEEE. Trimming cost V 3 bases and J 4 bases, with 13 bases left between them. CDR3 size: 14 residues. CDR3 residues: CASSYRDGSYGYTF. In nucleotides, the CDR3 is TGTGCCAGCAGCTACCGGGACGGGAGCTATGGCTACACCTTC.

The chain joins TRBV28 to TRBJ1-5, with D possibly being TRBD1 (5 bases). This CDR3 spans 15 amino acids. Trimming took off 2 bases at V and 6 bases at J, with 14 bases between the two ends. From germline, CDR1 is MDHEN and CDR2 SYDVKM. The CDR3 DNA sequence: TGTGCCAGCAGTTTAAATTGGAGGGGAGGTCAGCCCCAGCATTTT. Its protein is CASSLNWRGGQPQHF.

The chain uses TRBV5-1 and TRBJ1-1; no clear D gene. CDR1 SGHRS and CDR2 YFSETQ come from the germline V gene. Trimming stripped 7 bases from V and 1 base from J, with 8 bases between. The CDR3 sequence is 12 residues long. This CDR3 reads CASGDGNTEAFF. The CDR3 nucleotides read TGCGCCAGCGGAGATGGGAACACTGAAGCTTTCTTT. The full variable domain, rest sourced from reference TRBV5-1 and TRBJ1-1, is KAGVTQTPRYLIKTRGQQVTLSCSPISGHRSVSWYQQTPGQGLQFLFEYFSETQRNKGNFPGRFSGRQFSNSRSEMNVSTLELGDSALYLCASGDGNTEAFFGQGTRLTVV.

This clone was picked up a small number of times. The CDR3 spells CASSLVGWGAANEKLFF. CDR3 coding DNA: TGTGCCAGCAGCTTAGTGGGCTGGGGCGCGGCTAATGAAAAACTGTTTTTT. The chain recombines TRBV7-6 with TRBJ1-4, with a possible D match to TRBD1 (5 bases). Between the trimmed V and J ends, which lost 1 base and 3 bases, there was a span of 15 bases. CDR3 length equals 17 residues. Germline assignment: CDR1 SGHVS and CDR2 FNYEAQ.

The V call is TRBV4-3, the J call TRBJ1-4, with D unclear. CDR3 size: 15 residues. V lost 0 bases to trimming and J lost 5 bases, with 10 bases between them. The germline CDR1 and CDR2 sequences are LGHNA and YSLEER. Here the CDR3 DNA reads TGCGCCAGCAGCCAAGATATGGGGAGGAATGAAAAACTGTTTTTT. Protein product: CASSQDMGRNEKLFF.

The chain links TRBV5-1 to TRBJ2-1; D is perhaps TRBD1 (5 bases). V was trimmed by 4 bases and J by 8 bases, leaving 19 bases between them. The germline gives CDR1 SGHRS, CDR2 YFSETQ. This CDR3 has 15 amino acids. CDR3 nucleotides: TGCGCCAGCAGCGAGCCCCAGAAAGGGGTGCATGAGCAGTTCTTC. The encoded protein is CASSEPQKGVHEQFF.

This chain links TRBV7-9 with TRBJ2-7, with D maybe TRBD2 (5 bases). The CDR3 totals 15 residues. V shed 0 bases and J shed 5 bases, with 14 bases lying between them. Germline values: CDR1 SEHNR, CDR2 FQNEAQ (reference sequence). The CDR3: CASSLAWTPMDEQYF. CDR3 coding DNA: TGTGCCAGCAGCTTAGCTTGGACTCCTATGGACGAGCAGTACTTC.

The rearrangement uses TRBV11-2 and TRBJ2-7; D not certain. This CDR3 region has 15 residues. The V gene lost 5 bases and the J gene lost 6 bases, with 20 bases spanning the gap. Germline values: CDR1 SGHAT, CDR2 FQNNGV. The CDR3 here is CASSVQRSRSAEQYF. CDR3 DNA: TGTGCCAGCAGCGTGCAGAGGTCCAGATCGGCCGAGCAGTACTTC.